These 19 T cell receptor beta chains share one sample of origin, sequenced in a study of blood T cell repertoires in COVID-19. Sequenced by immunoSEQ multiplex PCR; TCRdb stores in-frame clones only, minus some. The sample consists of just over 650,000 clones, 90% of them appearing once. Sequencing was done on a sample of peripheral blood. The origin of the receptors is a woman between 18 and 29 years old with acute or convalescent COVID-19.

The DNA for the CDR3 is TGCGCCAGCAGTGAAAGAGGAGCAACTAATGAAAAACTGTTTTTT. Protein: CASSERGATNEKLFF. The chain has TRBV10-2 and TRBJ1-4, with D uncertain. Trimming took off 3 bases at V and 0 bases at J, with 8 bases between the two ends. The V gene's germline CDR1 is WSHSY and CDR2 SAAADI. CDR3 length: 15 amino acids.

The CDR3 spells CASSEDREGAEAFF. The CDR3 DNA reads as TGTGCCAGCAGTGAGGACCGGGAGGGGGCTGAAGCTTTCTTT. The rearrangement links TRBV6-4 to TRBJ1-1; the D gene is possibly TRBD1 (6 bases). Deletions cut 3 bases from V and 6 bases from J, with 14 bases between. The germline V gene encodes CDR1 MRHNA and CDR2 SNTAGT. CDR3 length: 14 amino acids.

V gene TRBV18 combines with J gene TRBJ2-1; 12 bases are a match to TRBD2. Trimming removed 3 bases from V and 7 bases from J; junction bases left unmatched: 7. Germline values: CDR1 KGHSH, CDR2 LQKENI. This CDR3 comprises 16 residues. This chain's CDR3 is CASSPTLAGGDNEQFF. DNA of the CDR3: TGTGCCAGCTCACCCACCCTAGCGGGGGGGGATAATGAGCAGTTCTTC.

This chain joins TRBV5-4 and TRBJ1-5; TRBD1 aligns across 7 bases. The germline CDR1 and CDR2 sequences are SGHNT and YYREEE (reference sequence). V was pared by 0 bases and J by 6 bases, with 0 bases of the junction left unmatched. The CDR3 is 13 amino acids. DNA for the CDR3: TGTGCCAGCAGCTTGGACAGGGGTCAGCCCCAGCATTTT. Translated: CASSLDRGQPQHF.

This sequence joins TRBV5-1 and TRBJ2-2, with a weak D call TRBD1 (5 bases). The germline V gene encodes CDR1 SGHRS and CDR2 YFSETQ. This CDR3 comprises 14 residues. V shed 2 bases and J shed 3 bases, with 8 bases lying between them. The CDR3 nucleotides read TGCGCCAGCAGCTTTGGACAACACACCGGGGAGCTGTTTTTT. Its protein is CASSFGQHTGELFF. The whole variable domain, filled in from reference TRBV5-1 and TRBJ2-2, reads KAGVTQTPRYLIKTRGQQVTLSCSPISGHRSVSWYQQTPGQGLQFLFEYFSETQRNKGNFPGRFSGRQFSNSRSEMNVSTLELGDSALYLCASSFGQHTGELFFGEGSRLTVL.

The V gene is TRBV6-2 or TRBV6-3, the J gene TRBJ1-2; a weak D match, TRBD1 (6 bases). CDR1 is MNHEY and CDR2 is SVGEGT in the germline V gene. CDR3 length: 13 amino acids. Trimming left V 2 bases short and J 7 bases short, with 11 bases between. CDR3: CASSYVPGAGYTF. For the CDR3, the DNA is TGTGCCAGCAGTTACGTGCCAGGGGCTGGCTACACCTTC.

V is TRBV5-1 and J is TRBJ1-1; D remains unclear. The germline gives CDR1 SGHRS, CDR2 YFSETQ. Trimming left V 1 base short and J 0 bases short, with 10 bases between. The length of the CDR3 is 15 residues. CDR3 residues: CASSLLMVVNTEAFF. CDR3 in DNA: TGCGCCAGCAGCTTGCTAATGGTCGTGAACACTGAAGCTTTCTTT.

This clone was picked up one time. The V gene is TRBV19, the J gene TRBJ2-7; a possible D gene is TRBD1 (6 bases). Germline CDR1 LNHDA, CDR2 SQIVND (reference sequence). V lost 6 bases and J 5 bases, leaving 17 bases between the germline ends. The CDR3 extends over 14 amino acids. CDR3 nucleotide sequence: TGTGCCAGTAGGGGGACATACCCCGCGGACGAGCAGTACTTC. Its protein product is CASRGTYPADEQYF.

This chain uses TRBV27 with TRBJ1-1; D might be TRBD1 (5 bases). There are 13 residues in the CDR3. V lost 8 bases and J 3 bases, leaving 13 bases between the germline ends. Germline loops: CDR1 MNHEY, CDR2 SMNVEV (reference sequence). CDR3 in DNA: TGTGCCAGCTGCCCCCAGGGTTACACTGAAGCTTTCTTT. This sequence encodes CASCPQGYTEAFF.

The rearrangement joins TRBV6-6 to TRBJ1-2; D perhaps matches TRBD1 (5 bases). The CDR3 is 11 residues long. Trimming cost V 11 bases and J 5 bases, with 12 bases left between them. Germline CDR1 is MNHNY and CDR2 is SVGAGI (reference sequence). The CDR3 coding sequence is TGTGCCGCCGGGGGTGCATATGGCTACACCTTC. As protein: CAAGGAYGYTF.

The V and J genes are TRBV5-1 and TRBJ1-1; the D gene is possibly TRBD1 (5 bases). V dropped 2 bases and J dropped 5 bases, with 13 bases sitting between them. The CDR3 spans 14 residues. The V gene's germline CDR1 is SGHRS and CDR2 YFSETQ. CDR3 bases: TGCGCCAGCAGCTTCATACCGGGGGGAACTGAAGCTTTCTTT. Translating gives CASSFIPGGTEAFF.

V and J are TRBV7-2 and TRBJ2-2; TRBD2 might be the D (5 bases). From germline, CDR1 is SGHTA and CDR2 FQGNSA. CDR3 length equals 14 residues. V dropped 5 bases and J dropped 2 bases, with 9 bases sitting between them. The CDR3 loop reads CASSLDFNTGELFF. CDR3 DNA: TGTGCCAGCAGCCTGGACTTTAACACCGGGGAGCTGTTTTTT. Using reference TRBV7-2 and TRBJ2-2 for the parts outside the CDR3, the full variable domain is GAGVSQSPSNKVTEKGKDVELRCDPISGHTALYWYRQSLGQGLEFLIYFQGNSAPDKSGLPSDRFSAERTGGSVSTLTIQRTQQEDSAVYLCASSLDFNTGELFFGEGSRLTVL.

The chain combines TRBV5-1 with TRBJ1-5; D is possibly TRBD1 (5 bases). The germline V gene encodes CDR1 SGHRS and CDR2 YFSETQ. The ends were cut back, 5 bases at V and 4 bases at J, with 10 bases in the middle. This CDR3 contains 13 residues. The CDR3 DNA sequence: TGCGCCAGCAGGGCGGGGGTAAATCAGCCCCAGCATTTT. It encodes CASRAGVNQPQHF.

This clone turned up a few times. The chain links TRBV5-4 to TRBJ2-7; 14 bases line up with TRBD2. CDR3 length equals 15 residues. V lost 4 bases, J lost 3 bases, and 3 bases stayed unmatched. Germline V gene data show CDR1 as SGHNT and CDR2 as YYREEE (reference sequence). CDR3 region: CASSHGTSGGYEQYF. The CDR3 DNA reads TGTGCCAGCAGCCACGGGACTAGCGGGGGCTACGAGCAGTACTTC.

In this sample, this clone turned up once. V and J are TRBV19 and TRBJ1-4; D remains unclear. The V gene's germline CDR1 is LNHDA and CDR2 SQIVND (reference sequence). Deletions cut 3 bases from V and 0 bases from J, with 11 bases between. CDR3 length equals 16 residues. The CDR3 sequence is CASSILDWATNEKLFF. The CDR3 region has the DNA TGTGCCAGTAGTATCCTGGACTGGGCAACTAATGAAAAACTGTTTTTT.

This chain connects TRBV12-3 or TRBV12-4 to TRBJ2-7, with D perhaps TRBD2 (5 bases). CDR3 length: 12 amino acids. CDR3 loop: CASSLAGTEETV. CDR3 coding DNA: TGTGCCAGCAGTTTAGCGGGCACGGAGGAGACGGTA.

This chain uses TRBV5-5 with TRBJ2-1; D may be TRBD2 (6 bases). Trimming shortened V by 4 bases and J by 12 bases, and 20 bases separated the two germline ends. CDR3 length: 14 amino acids. Germline assignment: CDR1 SGHKS and CDR2 YYEKEE (reference sequence). In nucleotides, the CDR3 is TGTGCCAGCAGCCCCCCGGGGGACCCATGGGGGCAGTTCTTC. Translation gives CASSPPGDPWGQFF.

V gene TRBV7-2 combines with J gene TRBJ1-1, with TRBD1 identical over 8 bases. The CDR3 extends over 14 amino acids. Looked up from germline, CDR1 is SGHTA and CDR2 is FQGNSA. Trimming took 1 base from V and 4 from J; bases not matched to a gene: 2. The CDR3 DNA is TGTGCCAGCAGCTTAGGACAGGGGACCACTGAAGCTTTCTTT. Protein sequence: CASSLGQGTTEAFF.

Concerning this clone itself: The sample has other DNA sequences that encode this CDR3 too. V usage is TRBV30 and J usage is TRBJ1-2; D is ambiguous. Germline loops: CDR1 GTSNPN, CDR2 SVGIG (reference sequence). The CDR3 covers 12 residues. V lost 0 bases, J lost 3 bases, and 5 bases lay in between. CDR3: CAWSVRDYGYTF. CDR3 nucleotide sequence: TGTGCCTGGAGTGTGAGGGACTATGGCTACACCTTC.